Presented here are 32 T cell receptor beta chains from one specimen sequenced in a study of T-cell reconstitution after alpha-beta-depleted transplantation in children. Unique molecular identifiers were used in preparing the TCRbeta library. TCRdb processed the PCR reads anew with MiXCR; each CDR3 protein has one entry. The profile covers about 980,000 distinct CDR3 sequences, with roughly 29% appearing a single time and 28% taken by the ten largest. Source: PBMCs, mostly from graft donor cells, taken 360 days after TCRalphabeta/CD19-depleted stem cell transplant. These receptors were obtained from a boy younger than two who had a stem cell transplant for SCID, so the T cells may come from the graft donor.

This chain links TRBV18 with TRBJ2-7; TRBD2 matches at 14 bases. The V and J ends lost 8 bases and 4 bases, in that order; junction bases with no gene match: 4. The CDR3 runs to 14 residues. CDR1 and CDR2 (germline): KGHSH, LQKENI. The CDR3 protein is CASQTSGGAYEQYF. In nucleotides, the CDR3 is TGTGCCAGCCAGACTAGCGGGGGGGCTTACGAGCAGTACTTC.

There are a few counts of this clonotype. The chain uses TRBV5-6 and TRBJ2-6; the match to TRBD1 covers 7 bases. Germline V lookup: CDR1 SGHDT, CDR2 YYEEEE. The CDR3 covers 18 residues. Trimming took 3 bases from V and 0 from J; bases not matched to a gene: 9. The CDR3 coding sequence is TGTGCCAGCAGCTCAGGGACAGACTCGAGCTCTGGGGCCAACGTCCTGACTTTC. Protein sequence: CASSSGTDSSSGANVLTF.

CDR3 coding DNA: TGCGCCAGCAGCCAAGGGCCTGAAATTACTTATGGCTACACCTTC. Protein: CASSQGPEITYGYTF. This chain joins TRBV4-3 and TRBJ1-2; D remains ambiguous. Deletions cut 1 base from V and 5 bases from J, with 14 bases between. CDR1 LGHNA and CDR2 YSLEER come from the germline V gene. The CDR3 loop spans 15 amino acids.

This chain uses TRBV6-2 or TRBV6-3 with TRBJ1-5; no clear D gene. This CDR3 is built from 15 residues. V was trimmed by 3 bases and J by 3 bases, leaving 12 bases between them. The germline gives CDR1 MNHEY, CDR2 SVGEGT. Written as DNA, the CDR3 is TGTGCCAGCAGTTATTTTCCGGGCTTCAATCAGCCCCAGCATTTT. The encoded protein is CASSYFPGFNQPQHF.

There are a few counts of this clonotype. The CDR3 coding sequence is TGTGCCAGCAGCTGGACTAGCGCCTCACCAGATACGCAGTATTTT. Encoded protein: CASSWTSASPDTQYF. This rearrangement joins TRBV12-3 or TRBV12-4 to TRBJ2-3, with 9 bases matching TRBD2. This CDR3 comprises 15 residues. The V gene end was trimmed by 6 bases and the J gene end by 4 bases; junction bases not matched to a gene: 8.

J is TRBJ2-1 and V is TRBV12-3 or TRBV12-4, with D unclear. V dropped 6 bases and J dropped 5 bases, with 20 bases sitting between them. The CDR3 is made up of 16 amino acids. In DNA form, the CDR3 reads TGTGCCAGCAGCGCTGTTTTTCAAGCGTATCACAATGAGCAGTTCTTC. As protein: CASSAVFQAYHNEQFF.

This clonotype showed up just a few times. The rearrangement uses TRBV6-1 and TRBJ1-1, with a weak D call TRBD1 (6 bases). Trimming took off 8 bases at V and 5 bases at J, with 15 bases between the two ends. Germline-derived CDR1 and CDR2 are MNHNS and SASEGT. The length of the CDR3 is 13 residues. The CDR3: CASLRGRGTEAFF. In DNA form, the CDR3 reads TGTGCCAGCCTCCGGGGGCGCGGGACTGAAGCTTTCTTT.

This clonotype was picked up a small number of times. The chain combines TRBV7-3 with TRBJ2-1; 7 bases align to TRBD1. Germline trimming cut 3 bases from V and 7 bases from J; bases unmatched to any gene: 9. This CDR3 region has 15 residues. Germline assignment: CDR1 SGHTA and CDR2 FQGTGA. This chain's CDR3 is CASSLTTGSLNEQFF. The DNA for the CDR3 is TGTGCCAGCAGCTTGACGACAGGGTCGTTGAATGAGCAGTTCTTC.

This chain uses TRBV24-1 with TRBJ2-1, with D tentatively TRBD2 (7 bases). V lost 9 bases and J 2 bases, leaving 10 bases between the germline ends. The germline gives CDR1 KGHDR, CDR2 SFDVKD. The CDR3 length is 13 residues. In nucleotides, the CDR3 is TGTGCCACCGCGGGGGCCCCCTACAATGAGCAGTTCTTC. Its translation: CATAGAPYNEQFF.

This clonotype was seen more than once but under ten times. This chain links TRBV3-1 with TRBJ1-6, with 7 bases that match TRBD1. CDR3 length: 17 residues. J gave up 10 bases and V 2 bases, and 14 bases lay outside the gene matches. The germline V gene encodes CDR1 LGHDT and CDR2 YNNKEL (reference sequence). DNA for the CDR3: TGTGCCAGCAGCCAAAGACGGTCCAGGGGGAGCGGGTCACCCCTCCACTTT. Translating gives CASSQRRSRGSGSPLHF.

This chain joins TRBV12-3 or TRBV12-4 and TRBJ1-1; D perhaps matches TRBD1 (6 bases). V dropped 8 bases and J dropped 8 bases, with 12 bases sitting between them. This CDR3 contains 11 residues. The CDR3 DNA is TGTGCCAGCCTAAAGACAGGCGAAGCTTTCTTT. Amino acid sequence: CASLKTGEAFF.

The chain uses TRBV5-1 and TRBJ2-6; D might be TRBD1 or TRBD2, each matching 5 bases. Germline V lookup: CDR1 SGHRS, CDR2 YFSETQ. This CDR3 has 18 residues. Trimming stripped 2 bases from V and 0 bases from J, with 15 bases between. CDR3 nucleotides: TGCGCCAGCAGCTTCTTTCCAGGGACCTACTCTGGGGCCAACGTCCTGACTTTC. As protein: CASSFFPGTYSGANVLTF. Drawing the rest from reference TRBV5-1 and TRBJ2-6, the complete variable domain is KAGVTQTPRYLIKTRGQQVTLSCSPISGHRSVSWYQQTPGQGLQFLFEYFSETQRNKGNFPGRFSGRQFSNSRSEMNVSTLELGDSALYLCASSFFPGTYSGANVLTFGAGSRLTVL.

This rearrangement joins TRBV7-6 to TRBJ2-3, with 9 bases aligning to TRBD2. V lost 1 base and J lost 2; bases outside the gene matches: 13. The length of the CDR3 is 19 residues. CDR1 and CDR2 from the germline V gene are SGHVS and FNYEAQ. The CDR3 region has the DNA TGTGCCAGCAGCTTAGAAACAGATTCTGCGGGGGGGCCCACAGATACGCAGTATTTT. This gives the protein CASSLETDSAGGPTDTQYF.

The sample holds a few counts of this clonotype. The rearrangement links TRBV5-1 to TRBJ2-1; 8 bases are a match to TRBD1. Germline V gene sequence: CDR1 SGHRS, CDR2 YFSETQ. The CDR3 has 17 residues. The V gene end was trimmed by 2 bases and the J gene end by 5 bases; junction bases not matched to a gene: 12. CDR3 in amino acids: CASSFLLDRGGDNEQFF. DNA of the CDR3: TGCGCCAGCAGCTTCCTACTTGACAGGGGTGGGGACAATGAGCAGTTCTTC.

This clonotype has a handful of counts. The chain links TRBV12-3 or TRBV12-4 to TRBJ1-2, with D unclear. The CDR3 has 13 residues. Trimming shortened V by 6 bases and J by 8 bases, and 16 bases separated the two germline ends. The CDR3 is CASSPRETGGYTF. Written as DNA, the CDR3 is TGTGCCAGCAGCCCCCGGGAGACCGGGGGCTACACCTTC.

This chain connects TRBV2 to TRBJ2-1; TRBD1 agrees at 9 bases. The CDR3 consists of 17 residues. CDR1 and CDR2 from the germline V gene are SNHLY and FYNNEI. The J segment lost 0 bases and the V segment lost 6 bases, leaving 9 bases of the junction unmatched. CDR3 sequence reads: CASSEQGARGSYNEQFF. As DNA, the CDR3 is TGTGCCAGCAGCGAACAGGGGGCGCGGGGCTCCTACAATGAGCAGTTCTTC.

The chain uses TRBV6-5 and TRBJ1-2; no definite D call. This CDR3 is 16 amino acids long. Trimming removed 0 bases from V and 7 bases from J, with 18 bases in between. Germline CDR1 is MNHEY and CDR2 is SVGAGI. DNA of the CDR3: TGTGCCAGCAGTTACTCGAGGGTTTGGAGGCGTGGTGGCTACACCTTC. Protein product: CASSYSRVWRRGGYTF.

A few counts support this clonotype. CDR3 in DNA: TGCAGCGTTGGGAGGGCCACACCGCTGGCGGAAGAATTCACTGAAGCTTTCTTT. As protein: CSVGRATPLAEEFTEAFF. The chain recombines TRBV29-1 with TRBJ1-1; D uncertain. Germline CDR1 and CDR2: SQVTM and ANQGSEA. V gave up 4 bases and J gave up 4 bases, with 28 bases separating them. The CDR3 length is 18 residues.

This clonotype showed up just a few times. Written as DNA, the CDR3 is TGTGCCACCAGTGATTTGTCCGGCATCACAGATACGCAGTATTTT. Its protein product is CATSDLSGITDTQYF. V gene TRBV24-1 combines with J gene TRBJ2-3; no firm D call. V was trimmed by 0 bases and J by 2 bases, leaving 8 bases between them. This CDR3 has 15 residues. Germline V lookup: CDR1 KGHDR, CDR2 SFDVKD.

A few counts support this clonotype. The V call is TRBV20-1, the J call TRBJ2-1, with TRBD2 identical over 9 bases. CDR1 DFQATT and CDR2 SNEGSKA come from the germline V gene (reference sequence). The CDR3 contains 15 residues. Germline trimming cut 6 bases from V and 6 bases from J; bases unmatched to any gene: 12. CDR3 nucleotide sequence: TGCAGTGCCACCCTTCTAGCGGGGTTAGGCAATGAGCAGTTCTTC. Its protein is CSATLLAGLGNEQFF.

This clonotype was seen only a few times. The chain combines TRBV30 with TRBJ2-7; D gene unclear. The CDR3 contains 12 residues. The germline V and J ends were trimmed by 0 bases and 3 bases, with 6 bases remaining between them. Germline V gene sequence: CDR1 GTSNPN, CDR2 SVGIG (reference sequence). The CDR3: CAWSVGRYEQYF. The CDR3 region has the DNA TGTGCCTGGAGTGTTGGCCGCTACGAGCAGTACTTC.

The chain carries TRBV12-3 or TRBV12-4 and TRBJ2-7, with D possibly being TRBD2 (6 bases). This CDR3 has 17 residues. The V end was cut by 2 bases, the J end by 4 bases, with 21 bases between. In DNA, the CDR3 is TGTGCCAGCAGTTTAAGGGCCCCGGACACCGGGAGATACGAGCAGTACTTC. Its protein is CASSLRAPDTGRYEQYF.

The chain is built from TRBV20-1 and TRBJ2-7, with TRBD1 as a possible D gene (5 bases). The germline V gene encodes CDR1 DFQATT and CDR2 SNEGSKA (reference sequence). The CDR3 is 15 amino acids. V was clipped by 3 bases and J by 5 bases, with 20 bases between them. CDR3 protein: CSASLWGRASHEQYF. DNA of the CDR3: TGCAGTGCTAGCCTTTGGGGCCGCGCATCCCACGAGCAGTACTTC.

This clonotype was detected only a few times. The J gene is TRBJ2-1, the V gene TRBV20-1, with TRBD2 identical over 14 bases. This CDR3 spans 17 amino acids. Germline CDR1 is DFQATT and CDR2 is SNEGSKA (reference sequence). With V trimmed by 6 bases and J by 4 bases, 11 bases remained unmatched. The CDR3 DNA reads as TGCAGTGCCCCGCTCCTGGGACTAGCGGGGGTATACAATGAGCAGTTCTTC. This codes for CSAPLLGLAGVYNEQFF.

There are a few counts of this clonotype. J is TRBJ2-7 and V is TRBV7-9, with 10 bases that match TRBD1. The length of the CDR3 is 14 residues. Germline-derived CDR1 and CDR2 are SEHNR and FQNEAQ (reference sequence). Unmatched junction bases numbered 6, after V lost 7 bases and J lost 3 bases. The CDR3 DNA reads TGTGCCAGCATTGGGACAGGGGTACTCTACGAGCAGTACTTC. It translates to CASIGTGVLYEQYF.

The chain combines TRBV7-9 with TRBJ2-1; D is unresolved. V lost 1 base and J lost 3, with 10 bases in between. Germline lookup yields CDR1 SEHNR and CDR2 FQNEAQ (reference sequence). The length of the CDR3 is 15 residues. This CDR3 reads CASSLGRSVYNEQFF. The CDR3 DNA is TGTGCCAGCAGCTTAGGGCGTTCCGTCTACAATGAGCAGTTCTTC.

V usage is TRBV5-1 and J usage is TRBJ2-7; unclear D gene. The length of the CDR3 is 14 residues. Deletions cut 4 bases from V and 2 bases from J, with 13 bases between. Germline V gene data show CDR1 as SGHRS and CDR2 as YFSETQ. Here the CDR3 DNA reads TGCGCCAGCAGCCCCGTCGACATTACCTACGAGCAGTACTTC. Translating it yields CASSPVDITYEQYF.

The chain couples TRBV9 to TRBJ1-2; 8 bases are a match to TRBD1. V trimming: 0 bases; J trimming: 4 bases; junction bases outside the gene matches: 5. CDR1 is SGDLS and CDR2 is YYNGEE in the germline V gene. The CDR3 is 15 residues long. This CDR3 is CASSVDPQGGYGYTF. The CDR3 nucleotides are TGTGCCAGCAGCGTAGACCCACAGGGGGGCTATGGCTACACCTTC. Supplemented by reference TRBV9 and TRBJ1-2, the full variable domain reads DSGVTQTPKHLITATGQRVTLRCSPRSGDLSVYWYQQSLDQGLQFLIQYYNGEERAKGNILERFSAQQFPDLHSELNLSSLELGDSALYFCASSVDPQGGYGYTFGSGTRLTVV.

This clonotype was seen more than once but under ten times. DNA of the CDR3: TGTGCCAGCAGTGGAGCACTAGCGGGGCTTCCCACAGATACGCAGTATTTT. Translated: CASSGALAGLPTDTQYF. The rearrangement links TRBV6-1 to TRBJ2-3; 10 positions agree with TRBD2. There are 17 residues in the CDR3. Trimming took 4 bases from V and 2 from J; bases not matched to a gene: 9. Germline V lookup: CDR1 MNHNS, CDR2 SASEGT.

This clonotype was observed a handful of times. The chain combines TRBV12-3 or TRBV12-4 with TRBJ2-2; 9 nucleotides line up with TRBD1. Trimming cost V 6 bases and J 1 base; bases outside gene matches: 6. The CDR3 covers 16 residues. The CDR3 DNA reads as TGTGCCAGCAGGATCGGACAGGGGAGGAACACCGGGGAGCTGTTTTTT. Protein: CASRIGQGRNTGELFF.

This clonotype has just a few counts. This chain joins TRBV5-1 and TRBJ2-4; 8 nucleotides agree with TRBD1. CDR1 and CDR2 (germline): SGHRS, YFSETQ. This CDR3 is built from 16 residues. The junction had 5 bases not matched to a gene; V was cut back by 3 bases and J by 0 bases. This chain's CDR3 is CASSYDRGIAKNIQYF. The CDR3 DNA reads as TGCGCCAGCAGCTATGACAGGGGTATAGCCAAAAACATTCAGTACTTC.

This clonotype has a handful of counts. The rearrangement joins TRBV5-5 to TRBJ2-4; a weak D match, TRBD2 (6 bases). V was cut by 0 bases and J by 6 bases, with 13 bases left in between. This CDR3 has 15 residues. CDR1 is SGHKS and CDR2 is YYEKEE in the germline V gene (reference sequence). In nucleotides, the CDR3 is TGTGCCAGCAGCTTGGTGGGTCAGGGAGGAAACATTCAGTACTTC. This encodes CASSLVGQGGNIQYF.